Detailed here is one TCR beta chain. Its antigen remains unknown. Exclusion applied to anyone with multiple prior malignancies. The record originates from a study of T cells in lung cancer brain metastases. CDR1 is SGHRS and CDR2 is YFSETQ in the germline V gene. This CDR3 comprises 11 residues. V was pared by 5 bases and J by 9 bases, with 9 bases between. Clones were sequenced by immunoSEQ multiplex PCR, and TCRdb holds only the in-frame ones, with some missing. Here the sample spans about 6,000 clones, approximately 80% being singletons. General study points: DNA fragmentation in FFPE samples may have prevented full retrieval of the infiltrating T cell repertoire.

This chain links TRBV5-1 with TRBJ2-1; possibly TRBD1 for D (5 bases). Sequenced material: tumor tissue from a brain metastasis. This clonotype was sampled from a man aged 50 to 60 with non-small cell lung cancer that had spread to the brain. The CDR3 loop is CASSTGPEQFF. CDR3 nucleotides: TGCGCCAGCAGTACAGGCCCTGAGCAGTTCTTC.